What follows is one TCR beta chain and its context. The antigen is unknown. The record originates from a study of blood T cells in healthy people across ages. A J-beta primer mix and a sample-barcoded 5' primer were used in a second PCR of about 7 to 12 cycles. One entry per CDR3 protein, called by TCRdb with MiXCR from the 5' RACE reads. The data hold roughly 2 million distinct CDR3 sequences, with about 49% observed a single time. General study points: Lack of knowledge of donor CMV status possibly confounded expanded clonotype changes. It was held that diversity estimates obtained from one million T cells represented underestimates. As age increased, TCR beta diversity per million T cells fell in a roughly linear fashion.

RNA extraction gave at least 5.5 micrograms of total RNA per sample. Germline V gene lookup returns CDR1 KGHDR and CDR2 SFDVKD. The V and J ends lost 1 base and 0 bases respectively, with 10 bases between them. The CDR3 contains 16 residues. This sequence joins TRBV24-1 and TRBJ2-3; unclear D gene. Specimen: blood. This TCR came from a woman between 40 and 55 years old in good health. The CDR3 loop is CATSDLSQASTDTQYF. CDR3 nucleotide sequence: TGTGCCACCAGTGATTTATCGCAGGCTAGCACAGATACGCAGTATTTT.